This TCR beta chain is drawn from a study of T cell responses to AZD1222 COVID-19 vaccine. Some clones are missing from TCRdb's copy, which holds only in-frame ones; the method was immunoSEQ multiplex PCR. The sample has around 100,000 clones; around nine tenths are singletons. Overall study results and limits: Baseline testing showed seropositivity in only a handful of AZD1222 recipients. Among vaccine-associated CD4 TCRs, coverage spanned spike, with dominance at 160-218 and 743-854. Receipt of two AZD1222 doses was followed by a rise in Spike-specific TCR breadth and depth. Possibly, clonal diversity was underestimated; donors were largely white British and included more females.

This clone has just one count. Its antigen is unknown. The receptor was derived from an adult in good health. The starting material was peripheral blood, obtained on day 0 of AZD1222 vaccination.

The CDR3 sequence is CASRYLADNEQFF. The CDR3 coding sequence is TGTGCCAGCAGATATCTGGCAGACAATGAGCAGTTCTTC. The rearrangement uses TRBV6-5 and TRBJ2-1; D is unclear. V was trimmed by 6 bases and J by 5 bases, leaving 11 bases between them. From germline, CDR1 is MNHEY and CDR2 SVGAGI. This CDR3 has 13 amino acids.